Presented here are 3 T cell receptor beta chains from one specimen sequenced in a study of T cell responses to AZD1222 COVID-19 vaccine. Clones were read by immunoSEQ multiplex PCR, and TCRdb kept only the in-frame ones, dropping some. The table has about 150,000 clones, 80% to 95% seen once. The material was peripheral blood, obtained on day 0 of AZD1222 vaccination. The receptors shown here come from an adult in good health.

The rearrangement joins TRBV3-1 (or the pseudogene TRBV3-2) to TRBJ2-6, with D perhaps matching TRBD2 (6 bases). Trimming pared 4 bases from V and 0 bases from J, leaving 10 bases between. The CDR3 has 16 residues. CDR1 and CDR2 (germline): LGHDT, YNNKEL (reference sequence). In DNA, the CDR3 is TGTGCCAGCAGCCCCCGGGGACTCTCTGGGGCCAACGTCCTGACTTTC. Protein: CASSPRGLSGANVLTF.

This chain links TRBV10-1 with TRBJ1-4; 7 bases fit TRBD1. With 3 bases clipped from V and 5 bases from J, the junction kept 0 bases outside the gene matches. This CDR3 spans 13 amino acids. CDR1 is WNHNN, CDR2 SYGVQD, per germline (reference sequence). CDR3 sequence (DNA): TGCGCCAGCAGTGACAGGGGGAATGAAAAACTGTTTTTT. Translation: CASSDRGNEKLFF.

The CDR3 protein is CASSIISGNNSPLHF. Written as DNA, the CDR3 is TGTGCCAGTAGTATCATTTCAGGGAATAATTCACCCCTCCACTTT. The chain has TRBV19 and TRBJ1-6, with a weak D call TRBD1 (5 bases). Trimming pared 3 bases from V and 5 bases from J, leaving 11 bases between. CDR3 length: 15 residues. Germline assignment: CDR1 LNHDA and CDR2 SQIVND (reference sequence).